The 14 T cell receptor beta chains given below trace back to one sample, sequenced in a study of T-cell reconstitution after alpha-beta-depleted transplantation in children. Preparation of the TCRbeta library involved a method that used unique molecular identifiers. TCRdb re-called the PCR reads with MiXCR, one entry per CDR3 protein. The sample carries tens of thousands of distinct CDR3 sequences, over 4.5% recorded once. The sequencing used PBMCs, mostly from graft donor cells, collected 180 days after TCRalphabeta/CD19-depleted stem cell transplant. Receptors were obtained from a boy younger than two who had a stem cell transplant for acute myeloid leukemia, so the T cells may come from the graft donor.

At least ten counts were recorded for this clonotype. V and J are TRBV7-2 and TRBJ2-7; D is undetermined. Per the germline V gene, CDR1 is SGHTA and CDR2 is FQGNSA. There are 14 residues in the CDR3. Deletions cut 3 bases from V and 2 bases from J, with 11 bases between. The CDR3 region is CASSFDRRPYEQYF. The CDR3 DNA follows: TGTGCCAGCAGCTTCGACCGCCGGCCCTACGAGCAGTACTTC.

This clonotype was seen repeatedly, ten times or more. V gene TRBV29-1 combines with J gene TRBJ2-3, with 7 bases lining up with TRBD1. CDR1 is SQVTM, CDR2 ANQGSEA, per germline. The V segment lost 6 bases and the J segment 9 bases; nucleotides outside the gene matches: 12. The CDR3 is 13 residues long. CDR3 sequence (DNA): TGCAGCGTAACAGGGGCCCCAAAAGACACGCAGTATTTT. Translated: CSVTGAPKDTQYF.

This clonotype showed up many times. The V call is TRBV7-2, the J call TRBJ2-2; 9 positions agree with TRBD2. Looked up from germline, CDR1 is SGHTA and CDR2 is FQGNSA. With 1 base clipped from V and 6 bases from J, the junction kept 3 bases outside the gene matches. The CDR3 length is 15 residues. The CDR3 coding sequence is TGTGCCAGCAGCTTAGGCGGGGGGGAAGCCGGGGAGCTGTTTTTT. Residues: CASSLGGGEAGELFF.

This clonotype has at least ten counts. The chain joins TRBV20-1 to TRBJ2-3; TRBD1 matches at 9 bases. Trimming cost V 3 bases and J 3 bases; bases outside gene matches: 13. Germline values: CDR1 DFQATT, CDR2 SNEGSKA (reference sequence). CDR3 length equals 17 residues. CDR3 coding DNA: TGCAGTGCTAGCCTCGCCGGACAGGGGATTCGTACAGATACGCAGTATTTT. Translation gives CSASLAGQGIRTDTQYF.

This clonotype appeared many times. J is TRBJ2-1 and V is TRBV29-1; 7 bases agree with TRBD1. The CDR3 length is 13 residues. Trimming cost V 1 base and J 10 bases; bases outside gene matches: 7. Germline CDR1 is SQVTM and CDR2 is ANQGSEA. This CDR3 reads CSVEVTDREEQFF. In DNA form, the CDR3 reads TGCAGCGTTGAAGTTACCGACAGGGAGGAGCAGTTCTTC.

The rearrangement links TRBV18 to TRBJ2-5, with 7 bases fitting TRBD1. The CDR3 length is 12 residues. V was clipped by 5 bases and J by 5 bases; unmatched bases: 2. Germline V gene data show CDR1 as KGHSH and CDR2 as LQKENI. The CDR3 coding sequence is TGTGCCAGCTCAGACAGGGCGGAGACCCAGTACTTC. Translated, it gives CASSDRAETQYF.

The sample holds many counts of this clonotype. This rearrangement joins TRBV20-1 to TRBJ2-3, with a weak D call TRBD1 (6 bases). The CDR3 is made up of 14 amino acids. V shed 3 bases and J shed 0 bases, with 10 bases lying between them. The germline V gene encodes CDR1 DFQATT and CDR2 SNEGSKA (reference sequence). CDR3 bases: TGCAGTGCTAGGATGGGGGCCAGCACAGATACGCAGTATTTT. Amino acid sequence: CSARMGASTDTQYF.

The table lists this clonotype with many counts. This chain joins TRBV5-6 and TRBJ2-3, with a tentative D call TRBD2 (6 bases). CDR1 and CDR2 from the germline V gene are SGHDT and YYEEEE. This CDR3 comprises 14 residues. The V and J ends lost 0 bases and 1 base respectively, with 6 bases between them. The DNA of the CDR3 is TGTGCCAGCAGCTTGGGGGGGGGCACAGATACGCAGTATTTT. Translated: CASSLGGGTDTQYF.

This clonotype was seen at least ten times. The chain couples TRBV29-1 to TRBJ2-7; 8 bases align to TRBD1. V shed 6 bases and J 4 bases; nucleotides not matched to a gene: 8. This CDR3 has 13 residues. From germline, CDR1 is SQVTM and CDR2 ANQGSEA. CDR3 sequence reads: CSVKTGGSYEQYF. The CDR3 DNA sequence: TGCAGCGTAAAAACAGGGGGGTCGTACGAGCAGTACTTC.

The table lists this clonotype with many counts. This chain uses TRBV12-3 or TRBV12-4 with TRBJ1-6, with a possible D match to TRBD1 (5 bases). Trimming left V 5 bases short and J 10 bases short, with 9 bases between. The CDR3 runs 12 residues. CDR3 nucleotide sequence: TGTGCCAGCAGTAAGGGGAACTCACCCCTCCACTTT. Its translation: CASSKGNSPLHF.

At least ten counts were recorded for this clonotype. The chain recombines TRBV7-8 with TRBJ2-3; D is possibly TRBD1 (7 bases). The CDR3 spans 18 residues. The ends were cut back, 5 bases at V and 0 bases at J, with 21 bases in the middle. Germline-derived CDR1 and CDR2 are SGHVS and FQNEAQ. The CDR3 spells CASSHPLDREVSTDTQYF. CDR3 nucleotides: TGTGCCAGCAGCCACCCCCTCGACAGGGAGGTTAGCACAGATACGCAGTATTTT.

This clonotype was counted at least ten times. This chain links TRBV5-1 with TRBJ1-1; D gene unclear. CDR1 SGHRS and CDR2 YFSETQ come from the germline V gene. The CDR3 has 13 amino acids. V was pared by 4 bases and J by 4 bases, with 11 bases between. CDR3 sequence reads: CASSAGFGTEAFF. The CDR3, as DNA: TGCGCCAGCAGCGCCGGTTTCGGCACTGAAGCTTTCTTT. Full variable domain (remainder filled in from reference TRBV5-1 and TRBJ1-1): KAGVTQTPRYLIKTRGQQVTLSCSPISGHRSVSWYQQTPGQGLQFLFEYFSETQRNKGNFPGRFSGRQFSNSRSEMNVSTLELGDSALYLCASSAGFGTEAFFGQGTRLTVV.

This clonotype appeared once. This rearrangement joins TRBV12-5 to TRBJ1-1, with D uncertain. CDR1 LGHNT and CDR2 FRNRAP come from the germline V gene. V lost 1 base and J lost 5, with 8 bases in between. The CDR3 covers 13 residues. The CDR3 spells CASGLDDWTEAFF. CDR3 coding DNA: TGTGCTAGTGGTTTGGACGACTGGACTGAAGCTTTCTTT.

There are many counts of this clonotype. This chain links TRBV5-1 with TRBJ1-6; D uncertain. Germline CDR1 SGHRS, CDR2 YFSETQ. This CDR3 region has 16 residues. V lost 0 bases to trimming and J lost 7 bases, with 14 bases between them. The CDR3 spells CASSLASGRRNSPLHF. CDR3 nucleotide sequence: TGCGCCAGCAGCTTGGCCTCCGGACGGAGGAATTCACCCCTCCACTTT.